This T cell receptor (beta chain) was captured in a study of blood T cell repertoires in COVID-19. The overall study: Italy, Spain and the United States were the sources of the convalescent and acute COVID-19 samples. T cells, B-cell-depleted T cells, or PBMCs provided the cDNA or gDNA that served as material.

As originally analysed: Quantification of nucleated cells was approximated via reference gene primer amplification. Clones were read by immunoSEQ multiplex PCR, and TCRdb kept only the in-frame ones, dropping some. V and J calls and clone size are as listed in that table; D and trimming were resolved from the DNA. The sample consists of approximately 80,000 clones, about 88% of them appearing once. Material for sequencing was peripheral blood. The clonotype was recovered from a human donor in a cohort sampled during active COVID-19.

The CDR3 nucleotides are TGTGCCAGCAGTGAAGATGAGGGTATCGGTAATTCACCCCTCCACTTT. As protein: CASSEDEGIGNSPLHF. The rearrangement uses TRBV6-1 and TRBJ1-6; D not resolved. The CDR3 sequence is 16 residues long. V lost 1 base and J lost 6, with 13 bases in between. The germline V gene has CDR1 MNHNS and CDR2 SASEGT.